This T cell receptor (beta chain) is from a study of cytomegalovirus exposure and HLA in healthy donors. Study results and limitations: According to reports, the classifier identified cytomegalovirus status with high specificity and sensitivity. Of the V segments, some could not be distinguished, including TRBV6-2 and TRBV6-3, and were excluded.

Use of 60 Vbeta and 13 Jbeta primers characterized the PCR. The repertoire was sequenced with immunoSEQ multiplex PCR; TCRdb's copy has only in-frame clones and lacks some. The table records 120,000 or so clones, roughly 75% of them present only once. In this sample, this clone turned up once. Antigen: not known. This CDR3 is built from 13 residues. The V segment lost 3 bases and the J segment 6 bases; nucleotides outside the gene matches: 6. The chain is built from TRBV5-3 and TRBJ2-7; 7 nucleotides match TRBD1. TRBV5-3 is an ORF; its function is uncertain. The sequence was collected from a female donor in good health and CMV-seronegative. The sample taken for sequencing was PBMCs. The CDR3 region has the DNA TGTGCCAGAAGCTCTGGGACAGTACGCGAGCAGTACTTC. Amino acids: CARSSGTVREQYF.